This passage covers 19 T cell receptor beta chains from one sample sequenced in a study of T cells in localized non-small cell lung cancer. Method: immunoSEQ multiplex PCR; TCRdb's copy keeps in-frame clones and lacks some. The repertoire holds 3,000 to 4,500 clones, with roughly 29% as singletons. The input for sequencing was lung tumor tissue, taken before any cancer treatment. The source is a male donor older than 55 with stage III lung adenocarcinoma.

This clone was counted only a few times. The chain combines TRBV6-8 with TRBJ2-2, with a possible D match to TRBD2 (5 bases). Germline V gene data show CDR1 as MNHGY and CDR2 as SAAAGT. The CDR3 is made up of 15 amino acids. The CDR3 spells CAYATGLAPTGELFF. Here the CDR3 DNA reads TGTGCTTATGCCACCGGGCTAGCTCCAACCGGGGAGCTGTTTTTT.

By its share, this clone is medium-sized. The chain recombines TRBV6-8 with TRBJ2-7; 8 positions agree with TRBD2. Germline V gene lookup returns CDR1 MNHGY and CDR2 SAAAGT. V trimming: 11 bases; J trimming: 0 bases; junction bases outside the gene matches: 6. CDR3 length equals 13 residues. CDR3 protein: CALGGGSSYEQYF. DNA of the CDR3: TGTGCCCTCGGCGGGGGGAGCTCCTACGAGCAGTACTTC.

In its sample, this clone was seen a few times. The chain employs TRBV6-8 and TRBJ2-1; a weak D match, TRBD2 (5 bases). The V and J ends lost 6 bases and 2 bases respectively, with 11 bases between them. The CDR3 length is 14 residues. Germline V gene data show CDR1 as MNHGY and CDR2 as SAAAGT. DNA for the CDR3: TGTGCCAGCAGAAAGGCCGGGACCTACAATGAGCAGTTCTTC. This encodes CASRKAGTYNEQFF.

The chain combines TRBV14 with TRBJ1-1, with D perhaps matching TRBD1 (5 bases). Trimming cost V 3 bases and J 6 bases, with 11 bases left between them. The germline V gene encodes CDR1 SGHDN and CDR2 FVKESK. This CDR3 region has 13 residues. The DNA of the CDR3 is TGTGCCAGCAGCCAGGGGGGTGGATCTGAAGCTTTCTTT. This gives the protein CASSQGGGSEAFF.

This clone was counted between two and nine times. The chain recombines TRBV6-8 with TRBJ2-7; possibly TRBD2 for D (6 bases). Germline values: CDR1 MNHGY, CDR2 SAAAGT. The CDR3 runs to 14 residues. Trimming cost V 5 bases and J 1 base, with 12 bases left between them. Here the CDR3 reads CASSRGSLSYEQYF. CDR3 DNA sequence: TGTGCCAGCAGTCGGGGGTCCCTATCCTACGAGCAGTACTTC.

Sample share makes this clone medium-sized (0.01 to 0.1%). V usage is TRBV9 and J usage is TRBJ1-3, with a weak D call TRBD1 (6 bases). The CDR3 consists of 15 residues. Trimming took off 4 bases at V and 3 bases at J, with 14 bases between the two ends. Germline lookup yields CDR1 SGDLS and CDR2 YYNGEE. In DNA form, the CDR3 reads TGTGCCAGCAGCTTTGGCAGGGGTATTGGAAACACCATATATTTT. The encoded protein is CASSFGRGIGNTIYF. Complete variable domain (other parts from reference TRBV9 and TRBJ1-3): DSGVTQTPKHLITATGQRVTLRCSPRSGDLSVYWYQQSLDQGLQFLIQYYNGEERAKGNILERFSAQQFPDLHSELNLSSLELGDSALYFCASSFGRGIGNTIYFGEGSWLTVV.

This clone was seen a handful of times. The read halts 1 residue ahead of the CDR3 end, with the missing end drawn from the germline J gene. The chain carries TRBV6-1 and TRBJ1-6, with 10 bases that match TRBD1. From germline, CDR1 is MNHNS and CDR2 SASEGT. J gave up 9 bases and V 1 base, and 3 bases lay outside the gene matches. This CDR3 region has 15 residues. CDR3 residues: CASSEEGTGASPLHF. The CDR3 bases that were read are TGTGCCAGCAGTGAAGAAGGGACAGGGGCTTCACCCCTCCAC.

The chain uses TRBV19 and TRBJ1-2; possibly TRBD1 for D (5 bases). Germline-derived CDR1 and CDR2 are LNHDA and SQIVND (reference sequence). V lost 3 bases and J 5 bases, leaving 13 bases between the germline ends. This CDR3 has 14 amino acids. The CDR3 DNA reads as TGTGCCAGTAGTATCTCGGGACGGAGTTATGGCTACACCTTC. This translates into CASSISGRSYGYTF.

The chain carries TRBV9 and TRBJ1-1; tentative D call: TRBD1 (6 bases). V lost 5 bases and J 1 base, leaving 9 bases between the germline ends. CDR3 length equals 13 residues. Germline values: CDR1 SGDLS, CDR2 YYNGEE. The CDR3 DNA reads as TGTGCCAGCAGTGGACAGAGGAACACTGAAGCTTTCTTT. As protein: CASSGQRNTEAFF.

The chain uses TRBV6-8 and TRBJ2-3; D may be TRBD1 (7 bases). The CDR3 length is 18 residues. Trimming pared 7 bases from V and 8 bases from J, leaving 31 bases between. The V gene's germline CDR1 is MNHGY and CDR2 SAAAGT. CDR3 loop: CASNPLGSRQGGRVTQYF. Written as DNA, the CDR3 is TGTGCCAGCAATCCCTTAGGGAGTCGACAGGGAGGCCGCGTTACGCAGTATTTT.

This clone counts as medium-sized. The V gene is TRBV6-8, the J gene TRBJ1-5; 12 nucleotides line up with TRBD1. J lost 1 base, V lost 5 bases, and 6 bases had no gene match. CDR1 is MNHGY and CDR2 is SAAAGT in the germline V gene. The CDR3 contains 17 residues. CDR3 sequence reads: CASSRGQGAMSNQPQHF. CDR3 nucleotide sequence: TGTGCCAGCAGTCGGGGACAGGGGGCTATGAGCAATCAGCCCCAGCATTTT.

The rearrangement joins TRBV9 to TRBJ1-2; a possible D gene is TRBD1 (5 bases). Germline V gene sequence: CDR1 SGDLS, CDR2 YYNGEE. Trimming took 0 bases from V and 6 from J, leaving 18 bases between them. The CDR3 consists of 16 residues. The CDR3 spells CASSVGAGFYVHGYTF. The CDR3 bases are TGTGCCAGCAGCGTAGGGGCAGGGTTCTATGTGCATGGCTACACCTTC.

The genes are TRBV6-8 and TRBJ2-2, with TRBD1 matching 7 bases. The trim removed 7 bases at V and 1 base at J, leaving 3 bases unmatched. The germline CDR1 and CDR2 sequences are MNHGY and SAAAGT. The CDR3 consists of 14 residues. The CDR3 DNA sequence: TGTGCCAGCACATCAGGGGGGAACACCGGGGAGCTGTTTTTT. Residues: CASTSGGNTGELFF.

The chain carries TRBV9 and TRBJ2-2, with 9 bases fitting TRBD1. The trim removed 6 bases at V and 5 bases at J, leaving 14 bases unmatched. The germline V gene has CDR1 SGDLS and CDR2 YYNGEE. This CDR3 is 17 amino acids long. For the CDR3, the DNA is TGTGCCAGCACCCTATTACCCGGGACAGGGTTAACCGGGGAGCTGTTTTTT. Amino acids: CASTLLPGTGLTGELFF.

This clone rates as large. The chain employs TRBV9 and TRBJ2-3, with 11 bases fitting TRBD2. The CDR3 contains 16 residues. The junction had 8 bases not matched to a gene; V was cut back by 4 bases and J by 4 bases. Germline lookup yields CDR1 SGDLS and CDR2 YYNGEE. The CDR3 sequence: CASSPRVAGGPDTQYF. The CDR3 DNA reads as TGTGCCAGCAGCCCCAGGGTAGCGGGGGGGCCAGATACGCAGTATTTT.

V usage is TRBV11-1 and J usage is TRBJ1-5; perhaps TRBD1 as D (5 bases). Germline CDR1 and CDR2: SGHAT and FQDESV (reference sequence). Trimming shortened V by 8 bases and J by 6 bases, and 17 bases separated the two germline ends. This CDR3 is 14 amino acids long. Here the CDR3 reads CASRFAGAGQPQHF. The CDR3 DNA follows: TGTGCCAGCCGTTTTGCCGGGGCCGGTCAGCCCCAGCATTTT.

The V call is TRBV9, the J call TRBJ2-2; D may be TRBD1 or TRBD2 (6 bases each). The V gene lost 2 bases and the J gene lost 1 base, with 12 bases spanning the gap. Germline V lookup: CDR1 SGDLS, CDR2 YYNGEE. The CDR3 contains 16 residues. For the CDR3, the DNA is TGTGCCAGCAGCGTTAGAGGGGGAGGGAACACCGGGGAGCTGTTTTTT. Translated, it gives CASSVRGGGNTGELFF.

This CDR3 is CASSLEWTGLTGGYTF. In DNA, the CDR3 is TGTGCCAGCAGCTTAGAGTGGACAGGCCTTACGGGGGGCTACACCTTC. This chain joins TRBV11-3 and TRBJ1-2; TRBD1 aligns across 7 bases. V dropped 0 bases and J dropped 8; count of bases not matched to a gene: 12. The CDR3 length is 16 residues. The V gene's germline CDR1 is SGHNT and CDR2 YENEEA.

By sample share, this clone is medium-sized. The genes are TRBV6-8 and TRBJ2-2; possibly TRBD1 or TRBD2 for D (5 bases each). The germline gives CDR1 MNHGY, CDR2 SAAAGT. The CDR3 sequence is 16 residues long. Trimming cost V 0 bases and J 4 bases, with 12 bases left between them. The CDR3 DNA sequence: TGTGCCAGCAGTTACTCGGGGGTTGGTTTCACCGGGGAGCTGTTTTTT. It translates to CASSYSGVGFTGELFF.